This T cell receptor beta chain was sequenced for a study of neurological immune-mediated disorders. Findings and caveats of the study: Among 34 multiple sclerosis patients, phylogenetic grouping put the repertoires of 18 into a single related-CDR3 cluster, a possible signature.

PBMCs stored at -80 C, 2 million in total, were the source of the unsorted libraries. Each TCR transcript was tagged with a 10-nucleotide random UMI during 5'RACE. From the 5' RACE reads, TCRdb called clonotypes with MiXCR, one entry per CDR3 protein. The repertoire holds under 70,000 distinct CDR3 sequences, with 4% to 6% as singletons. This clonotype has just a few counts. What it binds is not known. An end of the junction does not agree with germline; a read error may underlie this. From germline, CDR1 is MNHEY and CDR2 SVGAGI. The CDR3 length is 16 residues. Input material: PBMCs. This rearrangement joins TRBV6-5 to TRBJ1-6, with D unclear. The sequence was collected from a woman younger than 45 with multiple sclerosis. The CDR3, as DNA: TGTGCCAGCAGTTACTCGACGGGCAGGTTGAATTCACCCCTCAACTTT. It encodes CASSYSTGRLNSPLNF.